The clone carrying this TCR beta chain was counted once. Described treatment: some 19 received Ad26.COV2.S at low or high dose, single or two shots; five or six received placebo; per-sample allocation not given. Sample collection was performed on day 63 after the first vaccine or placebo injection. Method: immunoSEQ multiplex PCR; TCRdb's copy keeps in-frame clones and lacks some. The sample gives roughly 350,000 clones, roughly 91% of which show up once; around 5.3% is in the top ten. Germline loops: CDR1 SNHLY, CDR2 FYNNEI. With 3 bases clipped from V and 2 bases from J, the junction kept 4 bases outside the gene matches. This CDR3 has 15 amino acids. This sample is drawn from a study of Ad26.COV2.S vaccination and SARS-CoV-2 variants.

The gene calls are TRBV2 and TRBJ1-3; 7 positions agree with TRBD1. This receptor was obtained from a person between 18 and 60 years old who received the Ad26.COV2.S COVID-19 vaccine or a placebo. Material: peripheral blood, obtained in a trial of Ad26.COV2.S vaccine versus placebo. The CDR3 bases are TGTGCCAGCAGTGATAGGGGGCTAACTGGAAACACCATATATTTT. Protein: CASSDRGLTGNTIYF.